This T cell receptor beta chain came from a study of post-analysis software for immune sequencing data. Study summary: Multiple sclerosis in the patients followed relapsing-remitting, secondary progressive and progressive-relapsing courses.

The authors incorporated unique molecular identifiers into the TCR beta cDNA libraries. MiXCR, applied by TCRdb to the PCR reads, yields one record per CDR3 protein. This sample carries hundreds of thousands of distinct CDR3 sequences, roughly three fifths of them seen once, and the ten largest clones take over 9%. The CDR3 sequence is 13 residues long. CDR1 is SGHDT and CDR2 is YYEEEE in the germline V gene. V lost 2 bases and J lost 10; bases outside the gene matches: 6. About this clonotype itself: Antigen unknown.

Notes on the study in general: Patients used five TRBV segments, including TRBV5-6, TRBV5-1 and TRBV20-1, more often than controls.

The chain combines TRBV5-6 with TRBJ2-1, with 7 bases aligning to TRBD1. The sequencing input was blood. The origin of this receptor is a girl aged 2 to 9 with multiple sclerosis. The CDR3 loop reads CASSLQGPREQFF. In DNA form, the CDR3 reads TGTGCCAGCAGCTTACAGGGGCCACGGGAGCAGTTCTTC.